This TCR beta chain was sequenced in a study of PD-L1 blockade in urothelial cancer. Study as a whole: Patients' atezolizumab regimen, 1,200 mg intravenously every 3 weeks, began at some point between 2014 and 2015.

This CDR3 contains 15 residues. CDR1 is ENHRY, CDR2 SYGVKD, per germline. Trimming shortened V by 0 bases and J by 6 bases, and 14 bases separated the two germline ends. Generated by immunoSEQ multiplex PCR, the TCRdb table keeps only in-frame clones and is missing some. The sample shows tens of thousands of clones, about 80% of them seen only once. This clonotype was obtained from a man between 65 and 85 years old with urothelial cancer. The gene calls are TRBV10-3 and TRBJ1-1; D may be TRBD1 (6 bases). The sequenced sample was PBMCs, obtained around atezolizumab (anti-PD-L1) treatment. DNA for the CDR3: TGTGCCATCAGTGAGTCGAAGCGCAGGGGATCTGAAGCTTTCTTT. This encodes CAISESKRRGSEAFF.